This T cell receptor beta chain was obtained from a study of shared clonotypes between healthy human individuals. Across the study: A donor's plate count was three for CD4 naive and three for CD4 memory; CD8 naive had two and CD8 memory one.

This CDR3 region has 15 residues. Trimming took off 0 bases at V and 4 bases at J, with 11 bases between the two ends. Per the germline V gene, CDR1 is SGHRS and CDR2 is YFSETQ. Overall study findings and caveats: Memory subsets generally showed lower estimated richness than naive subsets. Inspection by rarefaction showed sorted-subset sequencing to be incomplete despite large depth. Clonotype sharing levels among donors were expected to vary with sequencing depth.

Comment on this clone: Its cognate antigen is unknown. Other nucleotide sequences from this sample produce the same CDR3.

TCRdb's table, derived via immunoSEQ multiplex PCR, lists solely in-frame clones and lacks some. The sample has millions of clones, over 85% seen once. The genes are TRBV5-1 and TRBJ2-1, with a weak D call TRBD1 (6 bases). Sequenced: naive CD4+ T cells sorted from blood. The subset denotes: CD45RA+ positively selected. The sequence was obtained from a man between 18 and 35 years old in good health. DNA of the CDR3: TGCGCCAGCAGCTTGGCTGTCGGGACATACAATGAGCAGTTCTTC. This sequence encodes CASSLAVGTYNEQFF.